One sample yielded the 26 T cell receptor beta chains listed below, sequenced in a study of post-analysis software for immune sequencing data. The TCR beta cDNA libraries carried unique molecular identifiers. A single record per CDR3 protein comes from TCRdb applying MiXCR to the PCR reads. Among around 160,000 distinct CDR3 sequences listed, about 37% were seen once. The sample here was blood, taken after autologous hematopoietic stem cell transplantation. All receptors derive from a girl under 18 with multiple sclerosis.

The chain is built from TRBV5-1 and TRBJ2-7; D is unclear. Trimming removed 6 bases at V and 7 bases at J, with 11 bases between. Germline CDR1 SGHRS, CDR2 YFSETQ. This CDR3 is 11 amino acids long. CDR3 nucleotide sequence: TGCGCCAGCAACTCCTCAGCGGAGCAGTACTTC. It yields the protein CASNSSAEQYF.

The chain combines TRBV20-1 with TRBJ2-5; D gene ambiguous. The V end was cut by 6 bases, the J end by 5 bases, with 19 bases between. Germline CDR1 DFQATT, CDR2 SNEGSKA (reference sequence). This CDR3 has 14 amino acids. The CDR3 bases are TGCAGTGCCGCAATTTTAACCCCCTTTGAGACCCAGTACTTC. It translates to CSAAILTPFETQYF.

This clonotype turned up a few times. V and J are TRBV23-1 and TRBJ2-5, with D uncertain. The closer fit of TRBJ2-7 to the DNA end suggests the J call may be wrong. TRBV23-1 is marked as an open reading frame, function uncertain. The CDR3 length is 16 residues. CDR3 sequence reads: CASSPNPLIGVYEQYF. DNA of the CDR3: TGCGCCAGCAGTCCCAATCCCCTTATTGGGGTCTACGAGCAGTACTTC.

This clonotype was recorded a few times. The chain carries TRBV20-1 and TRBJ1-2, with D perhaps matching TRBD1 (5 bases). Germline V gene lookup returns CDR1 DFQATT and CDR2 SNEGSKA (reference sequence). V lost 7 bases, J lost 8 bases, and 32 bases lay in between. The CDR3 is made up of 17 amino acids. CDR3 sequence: CSVDVWGNAESLRGYTF. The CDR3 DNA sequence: TGCAGTGTGGATGTGTGGGGGAACGCGGAAAGTCTTAGGGGCTACACCTTC.

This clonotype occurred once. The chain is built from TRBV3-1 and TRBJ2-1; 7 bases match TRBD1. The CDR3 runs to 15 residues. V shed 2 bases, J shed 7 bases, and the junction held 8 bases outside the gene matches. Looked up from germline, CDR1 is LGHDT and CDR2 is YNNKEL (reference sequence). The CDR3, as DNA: TGTGCCAGCAGCCAAAATGCAGGGGGAAGTAATGAGCAGTTCTTC. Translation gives CASSQNAGGSNEQFF.

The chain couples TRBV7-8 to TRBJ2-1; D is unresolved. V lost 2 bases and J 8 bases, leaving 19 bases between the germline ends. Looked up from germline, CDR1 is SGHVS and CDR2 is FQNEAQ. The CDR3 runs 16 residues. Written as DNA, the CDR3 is TGTGCCAGCAGCTTAACGGGCCAGTCTCGGTCTTATGAGCAGTTCTTC. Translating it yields CASSLTGQSRSYEQFF.

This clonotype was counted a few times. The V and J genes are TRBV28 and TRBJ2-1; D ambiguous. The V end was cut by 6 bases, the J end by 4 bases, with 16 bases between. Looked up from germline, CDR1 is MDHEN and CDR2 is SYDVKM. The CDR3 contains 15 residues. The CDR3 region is CASRANPEPYNEQFF. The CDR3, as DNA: TGTGCCAGCAGAGCGAACCCTGAACCATACAATGAGCAGTTCTTC.

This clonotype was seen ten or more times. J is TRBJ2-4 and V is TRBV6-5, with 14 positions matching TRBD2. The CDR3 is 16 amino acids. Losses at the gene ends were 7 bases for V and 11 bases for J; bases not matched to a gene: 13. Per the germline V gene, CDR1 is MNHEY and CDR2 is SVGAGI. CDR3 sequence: CASTDLGLAGEGVQYF. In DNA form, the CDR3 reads TGTGCCAGCACCGACTTGGGACTAGCGGGAGAGGGGGTTCAGTACTTC.

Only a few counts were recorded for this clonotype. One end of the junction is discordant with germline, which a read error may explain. The CDR3 sequence: CSAMSRRWTGGQYF. In DNA, the CDR3 is TGCAGTGCCATGAGCCGGAGGTGGACGGGCGGGCAGTATTTC. The rearrangement links TRBV20-1 to TRBJ2-5; possible D gene TRBD2, 5 bases. The CDR3 is 14 amino acids. Germline V gives CDR1 DFQATT, CDR2 SNEGSKA (reference sequence).

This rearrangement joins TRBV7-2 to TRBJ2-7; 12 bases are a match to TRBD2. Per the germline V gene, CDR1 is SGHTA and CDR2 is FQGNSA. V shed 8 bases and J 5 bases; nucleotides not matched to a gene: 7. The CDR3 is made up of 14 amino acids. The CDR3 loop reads CASGPLAGGHEQYF. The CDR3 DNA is TGTGCCAGCGGACCACTAGCGGGAGGCCACGAGCAGTACTTC.

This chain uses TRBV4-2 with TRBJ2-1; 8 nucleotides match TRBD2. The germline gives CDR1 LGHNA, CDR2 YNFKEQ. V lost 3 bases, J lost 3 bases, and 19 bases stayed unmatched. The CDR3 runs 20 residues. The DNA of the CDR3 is TGTGCCAGCAGCCACCCCAGGCGTCAGTCGGCGGGGGGACTCTACAATGAGCAGTTCTTC. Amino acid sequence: CASSHPRRQSAGGLYNEQFF.

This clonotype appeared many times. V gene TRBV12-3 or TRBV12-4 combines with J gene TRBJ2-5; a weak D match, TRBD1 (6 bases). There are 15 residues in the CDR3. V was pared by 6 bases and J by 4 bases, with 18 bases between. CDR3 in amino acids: CASSFSPGDGETQYF. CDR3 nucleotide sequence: TGTGCCAGCAGCTTCAGCCCAGGGGATGGAGAGACCCAGTACTTC.

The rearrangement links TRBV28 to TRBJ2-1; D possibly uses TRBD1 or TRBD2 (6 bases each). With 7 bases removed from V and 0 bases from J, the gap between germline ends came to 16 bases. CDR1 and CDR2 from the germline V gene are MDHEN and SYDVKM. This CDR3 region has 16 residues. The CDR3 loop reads CASTQRGGSSYNEQFF. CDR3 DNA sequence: TGTGCCAGCACCCAAAGAGGGGGGAGCTCCTACAATGAGCAGTTCTTC. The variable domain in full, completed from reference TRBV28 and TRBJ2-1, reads DVKVTQSSRYLVKRTGEKVFLECVQDMDHENMFWYRQDPGLGLRLIYFSYDVKMKEKGDIPEGYSVSREKKERFSLILESASTNQTSMYLCASTQRGGSSYNEQFFGPGTRLTVL.

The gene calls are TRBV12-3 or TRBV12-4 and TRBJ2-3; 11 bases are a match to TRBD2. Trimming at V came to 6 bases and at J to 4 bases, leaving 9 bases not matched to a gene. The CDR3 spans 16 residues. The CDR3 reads CASSSSGRTRADTQYF. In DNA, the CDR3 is TGTGCCAGCAGCTCTAGCGGGAGGACGAGAGCAGATACGCAGTATTTT.

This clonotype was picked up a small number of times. The CDR3: CASSLDGRIYTF. CDR3 DNA: TGTGCCAGCAGCTTAGATGGCCGAATTTACACCTTC. The genes are TRBV7-9 and TRBJ1-2, with D unresolved. Trimming pared 1 base from V and 11 bases from J, leaving 11 bases between. Germline V gene data show CDR1 as SEHNR and CDR2 as FQNEAQ (reference sequence). The CDR3 is made up of 12 amino acids. The full variable domain, rest sourced from reference TRBV7-9 and TRBJ1-2, is DTGVSQNPRHKITKRGQNVTFRCDPISEHNRLYWYRQTLGQGPEFLTYFQNEAQLEKSRLLSDRFSAERPKGSFSTLEIQRTEQGDSAMYLCASSLDGRIYTFGSGTRLTVV.

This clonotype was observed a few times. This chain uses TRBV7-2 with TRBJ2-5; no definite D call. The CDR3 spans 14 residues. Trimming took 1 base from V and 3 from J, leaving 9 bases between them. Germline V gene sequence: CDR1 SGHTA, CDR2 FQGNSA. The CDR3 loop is CASSLGPKKETQYF. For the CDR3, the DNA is TGTGCCAGCAGCTTAGGCCCTAAAAAAGAGACCCAGTACTTC.

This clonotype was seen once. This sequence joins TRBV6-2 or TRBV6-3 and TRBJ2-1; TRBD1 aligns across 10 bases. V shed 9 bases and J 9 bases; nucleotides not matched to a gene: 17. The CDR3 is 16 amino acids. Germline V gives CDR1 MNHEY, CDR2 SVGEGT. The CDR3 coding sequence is TGTGCCAGTAGACCCGGGACAGGGGTGGACCGGGCTGAGCAGTTCTTC. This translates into CASRPGTGVDRAEQFF.

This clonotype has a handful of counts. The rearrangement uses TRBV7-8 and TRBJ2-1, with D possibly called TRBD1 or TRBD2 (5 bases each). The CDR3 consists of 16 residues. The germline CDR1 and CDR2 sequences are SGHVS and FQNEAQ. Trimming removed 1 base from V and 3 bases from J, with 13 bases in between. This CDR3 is CASSLGEKGSYNEQFF. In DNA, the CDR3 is TGTGCCAGCAGCTTAGGAGAGAAGGGGAGCTACAATGAGCAGTTCTTC.

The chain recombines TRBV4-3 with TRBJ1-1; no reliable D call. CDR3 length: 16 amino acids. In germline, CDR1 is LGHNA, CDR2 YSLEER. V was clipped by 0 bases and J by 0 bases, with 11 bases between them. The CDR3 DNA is TGCGCCAGCAGCCAAGATCAAGCGTGGGTGAACACTGAAGCTTTCTTT. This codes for CASSQDQAWVNTEAFF.

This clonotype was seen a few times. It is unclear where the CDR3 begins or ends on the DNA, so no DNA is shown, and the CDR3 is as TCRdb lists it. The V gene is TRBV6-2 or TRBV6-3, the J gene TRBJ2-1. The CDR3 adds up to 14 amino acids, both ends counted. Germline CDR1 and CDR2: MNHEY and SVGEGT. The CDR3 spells CASSSSTSPNEQFF.

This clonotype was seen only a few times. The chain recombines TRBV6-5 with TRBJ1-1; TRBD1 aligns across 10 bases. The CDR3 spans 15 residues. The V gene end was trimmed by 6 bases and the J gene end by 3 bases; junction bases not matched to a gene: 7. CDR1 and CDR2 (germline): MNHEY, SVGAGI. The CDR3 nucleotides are TGTGCCAGCAGATGGACAGGGGGTACAGACACTGAAGCTTTCTTT. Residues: CASRWTGGTDTEAFF.

CDR3 region: CASSQDRDRAGANVLTF. Written as DNA, the CDR3 is TGCGCCAGCAGCCAAGATCGGGACAGGGCCGGGGCCAACGTCCTGACTTTC. The chain uses TRBV4-1 and TRBJ2-6, with 9 bases that match TRBD1. Germline V gives CDR1 MGHRA, CDR2 YSYEKL. The V gene end was trimmed by 0 bases and the J gene end by 4 bases; junction bases not matched to a gene: 4. This CDR3 is built from 17 residues.

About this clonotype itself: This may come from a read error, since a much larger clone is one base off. The CDR3 loop reads CASSPSGRETRYF. CDR3 in DNA: TGTGCCAGCAGCCCTAGCGGGAGAGAGACCCGGTACTTC. V gene TRBV7-8 combines with J gene TRBJ2-7; 10 bases are shared with TRBD2. The CDR3 has 13 residues. Germline V CDR1 and CDR2: SGHVS, FQNEAQ. The J segment lost 12 bases and the V segment lost 5 bases, leaving 10 bases of the junction unmatched.

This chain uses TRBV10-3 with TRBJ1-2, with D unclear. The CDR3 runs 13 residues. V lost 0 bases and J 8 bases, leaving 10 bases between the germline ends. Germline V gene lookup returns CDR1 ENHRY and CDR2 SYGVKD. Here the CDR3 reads CAISESGNGGYTF. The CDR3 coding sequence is TGTGCCATCAGTGAGTCGGGGAACGGAGGCTACACCTTC.

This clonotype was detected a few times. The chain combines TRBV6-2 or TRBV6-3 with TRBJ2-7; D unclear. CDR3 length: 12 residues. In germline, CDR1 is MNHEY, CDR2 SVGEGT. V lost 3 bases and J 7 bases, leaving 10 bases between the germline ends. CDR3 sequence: CASSYGVWEQYF. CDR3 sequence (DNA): TGTGCCAGCAGTTATGGGGTGTGGGAGCAGTACTTC.

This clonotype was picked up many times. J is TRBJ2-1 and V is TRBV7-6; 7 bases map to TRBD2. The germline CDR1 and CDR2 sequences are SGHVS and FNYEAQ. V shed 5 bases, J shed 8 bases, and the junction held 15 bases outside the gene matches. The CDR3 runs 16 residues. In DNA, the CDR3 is TGTGCCAGCAGCACCTTGGGCGGGAGCTGGGGGGATGAGCAGTTCTTC. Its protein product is CASSTLGGSWGDEQFF. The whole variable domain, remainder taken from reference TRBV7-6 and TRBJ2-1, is GAGVSQSPRYKVTKRGQDVALRCDPISGHVSLYWYRQALGQGPEFLTYFNYEAQQDKSGLPNDRFSAERPEGSISTLTIQRTEQRDSAMYRCASSTLGGSWGDEQFFGPGTRLTVL.